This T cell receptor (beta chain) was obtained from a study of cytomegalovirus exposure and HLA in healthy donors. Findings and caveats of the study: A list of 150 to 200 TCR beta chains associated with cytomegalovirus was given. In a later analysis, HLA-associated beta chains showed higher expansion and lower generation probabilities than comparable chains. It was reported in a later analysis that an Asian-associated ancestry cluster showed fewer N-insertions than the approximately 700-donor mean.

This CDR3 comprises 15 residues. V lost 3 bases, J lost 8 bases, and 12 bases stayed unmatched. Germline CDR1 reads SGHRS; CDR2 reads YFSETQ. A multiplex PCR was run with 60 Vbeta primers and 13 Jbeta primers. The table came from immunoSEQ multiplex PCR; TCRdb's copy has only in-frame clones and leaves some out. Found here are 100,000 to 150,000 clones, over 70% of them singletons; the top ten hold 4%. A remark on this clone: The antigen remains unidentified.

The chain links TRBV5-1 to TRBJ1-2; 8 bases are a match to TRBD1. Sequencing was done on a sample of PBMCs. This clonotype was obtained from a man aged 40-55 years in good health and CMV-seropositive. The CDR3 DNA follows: TGCGCCAGCAGCTGGGGGACAGGATATGATCGGGGCTACACCTTC. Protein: CASSWGTGYDRGYTF.